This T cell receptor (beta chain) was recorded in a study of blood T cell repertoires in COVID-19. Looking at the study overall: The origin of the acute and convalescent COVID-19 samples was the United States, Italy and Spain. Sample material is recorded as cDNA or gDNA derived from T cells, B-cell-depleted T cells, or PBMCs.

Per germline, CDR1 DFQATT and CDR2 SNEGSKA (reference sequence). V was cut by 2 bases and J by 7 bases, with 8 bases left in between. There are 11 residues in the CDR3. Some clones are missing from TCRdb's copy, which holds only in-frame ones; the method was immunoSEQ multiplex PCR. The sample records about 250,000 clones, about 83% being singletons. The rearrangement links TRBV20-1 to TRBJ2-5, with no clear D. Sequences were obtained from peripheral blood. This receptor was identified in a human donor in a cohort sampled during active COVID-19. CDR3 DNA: TGCAGTGCTAGACTAGACGGGACCCAGTACTTC. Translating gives CSARLDGTQYF.